The rows below give T cell receptor beta chains drawn from one sample of a study of blood T cells in healthy people across ages. MiXCR, run by TCRdb on the 5' RACE reads, gives a single entry per CDR3 protein. The sample includes about 1,800,000 distinct CDR3 sequences, about 28% of them seen just once. Sequenced input: blood. These receptors all come from a young woman in good health. Both conserved end residues are part of each CDR3. Fields, in order: D gene, clone size, V gene, J gene, CDR3 DNA, CDR3 protein. A D gene is named only where the DNA matches it firmly. Clone size is given for some rows only: seen once, a few or many times, or a class if the clone is expanded.

-,-,TRBV12-3/TRBV12-4,TRBJ2-1,TGTGCCAGCAGGCAGGGCCCTTTGGATGAGCAGTTCTTC,CASRQGPLDEQFF
-,few,TRBV24-1,TRBJ2-7,TGTGCCACCAGTCCGGCGGCTAGCTACGAGCAGTACTTC,CATSPAASYEQYF
-,-,TRBV7-8,TRBJ2-1,TGTGCCAGCAGCCCTGGGGGATCCAGGGATGAGCAGTTCTTC,CASSPGGSRDEQFF
-,few,TRBV15,TRBJ2-5,TGTGCCACCAGCCTCACGGGGGGCATCTTAGAGACCCAGTACTTC,CATSLTGGILETQYF
-,few,TRBV7-9,TRBJ2-5,TGTGCCAGCAGCACGCGAGTTGCCCGGGGGTTCCAAGAGACCCAGTACTTC,CASSTRVARGFQETQYF
TRBD2,-,TRBV20-1,TRBJ2-7,TGCAGTGCTAGACCGAGGACTAGCGGAGACTACTACGAGCAGTACTTC,CSARPRTSGDYYEQYF
-,few,TRBV7-9,TRBJ1-4,TGTGCCAGCAGCCCCCCGACAGAAAATGAAAAACTGTTTTTT,CASSPPTENEKLFF
TRBD1,-,TRBV6-6,TRBJ1-6,TGTGCCAGCAGTTACTGGACAGGGGATTCACCCCTCCACTTT,CASSYWTGDSPLHF
-,many,TRBV20-1,TRBJ2-7,TGCAGTGCTAGCTCCGGATTTTCCTACGAGCAGTACTTC,CSASSGFSYEQYF
TRBD2,many,TRBV20-1,TRBJ2-7,TGCAGTGCTTTCGGGACTAGCCGACGAGGACACGAGCAGTACTTC,CSAFGTSRRGHEQYF
-,-,TRBV5-1,TRBJ1-2,TGCGCCAGCAGCTTCAGTGTAATTTCGGACTGGCGGGGTCCCTATGGCTACACCTTC,CASSFSVISDWRGPYGYTF
TRBD2,few,TRBV3-1,TRBJ2-1,TGTGCCAGCAGCCACCGATTGACTAGCGGGGGGGCAGGTTACAATGAGCAGTTCTTC,CASSHRLTSGGAGYNEQFF
TRBD1,-,TRBV10-2,TRBJ2-3,TGCGCCAGCAGTGAGAATTACAGGGGGCAAGATACGCAGTATTTT,CASSENYRGQDTQYF
-,many,TRBV21-1,TRBJ2-7,TGTGCCAGCAGCCCCCCAAACCGGGTGCAGTACTTC,CASSPPNRVQYF
TRBD2,once,TRBV7-2,TRBJ2-2,TGTGCCAGCAGCTTAGTAGCGGGGCCGAACACCGGGGAGCTGTTTTTT,CASSLVAGPNTGELFF
-,once,TRBV2,TRBJ1-5,TGTGCCAGCAGTGAAGGACAGCATAGCAATCAGCCCCAGCATTTT,CASSEGQHSNQPQHF
TRBD1,-,TRBV20-1,TRBJ1-1,TGCAGTGCCCCAGGACAGGACACTGAAGCTTTCTTT,CSAPGQDTEAFF